These 32 T cell receptor beta chains share one sample of origin, sequenced in a study of control samples from healthy donors and cancer patients. Produced via immunoSEQ multiplex PCR; TCRdb's table is partial and in-frame only. In the table there are around 150,000 clones, 88% of which are singletons. The sample was blood. These receptors all come from a young man in good health.

This clone has a handful of counts. This rearrangement joins TRBV4-2 to TRBJ1-2, with TRBD1 as a possible D gene (5 bases). The V gene's germline CDR1 is LGHNA and CDR2 YNFKEQ. CDR3 size: 14 residues. V was trimmed by 4 bases and J by 2 bases, leaving 11 bases between them. CDR3 sequence: CASSPVGENYGYTF. The DNA for the CDR3 is TGTGCCAGCAGCCCCGTGGGGGAGAACTATGGCTACACCTTC.

J is TRBJ2-5 and V is TRBV19, with TRBD2 identical over 7 bases. V lost 6 bases, J lost 2 bases, and 3 bases stayed unmatched. The CDR3 is 13 residues long. In germline, CDR1 is LNHDA, CDR2 SQIVND (reference sequence). CDR3 DNA: TGTGCCAGTAGCGGGGGGTATCAAGAGACCCAGTACTTC. Translating gives CASSGGYQETQYF. Full variable domain (outside the CDR3, taken from reference TRBV19 and TRBJ2-5): DGGITQSPKYLFRKEGQNVTLSCEQNLNHDAMYWYRQDPGQGLRLIYYSQIVNDFQKGDIAEGYSVSREKKESFPLTVTSAQKNPTAFYLCASSGGYQETQYFGPGTRLLVL.

The chain is built from TRBV12-3 or TRBV12-4 and TRBJ2-7; the D is unclear. Trimming cost V 2 bases and J 3 bases, with 8 bases left between them. The CDR3 has 13 residues. This CDR3 is CASSLNQRYEQYF. DNA for the CDR3: TGTGCCAGCAGTTTAAACCAGCGCTACGAGCAGTACTTC.

The V and J genes are TRBV3-1 (or the pseudogene TRBV3-2) and TRBJ2-3; perhaps D is TRBD1 or TRBD2 (5 bases each). CDR1 LGHDT and CDR2 YNNKEL come from the germline V gene (reference sequence). V was clipped by 9 bases and J by 8 bases, with 18 bases between them. The CDR3 has 13 amino acids. DNA of the CDR3: TGTGCCAGGGGGACGGCCTTGGAAGCTACGCAGTATTTT. It specifies CARGTALEATQYF.

The rearrangement uses TRBV7-8 and TRBJ2-2; perhaps D is TRBD1 or TRBD2 (5 bases each). The V end lost 6 bases, the J end lost 5 bases, and 25 bases lay between the germline ends. CDR3 length: 18 amino acids. Germline V lookup: CDR1 SGHVS, CDR2 FQNEAQ. The CDR3 spells CASRSQTLGWGSTGELFF. The CDR3 DNA sequence: TGTGCCAGCAGATCCCAGACTCTTGGGTGGGGGAGTACCGGGGAGCTGTTTTTT.

This clone has more than one count but fewer than ten. The chain is built from TRBV4-2 and TRBJ1-2; no clear D gene. The CDR3 has 14 amino acids. Germline V CDR1 and CDR2: LGHNA, YNFKEQ. V was pared by 0 bases and J by 5 bases, with 10 bases between. The CDR3 DNA reads TGTGCCAGCAGCCAAGACGGAGGGCATTATGGCTACACCTTC. The encoded protein is CASSQDGGHYGYTF.

In this sample, this clone turned up a few times. The chain couples TRBV19 to TRBJ1-1, with D hard to call. Germline lookup yields CDR1 LNHDA and CDR2 SQIVND (reference sequence). Trimming took 3 bases from V and 0 from J, leaving 5 bases between them. The CDR3 covers 13 residues. The chain's CDR3 is CASSIKVNTEAFF. The CDR3 DNA follows: TGTGCCAGTAGTATTAAAGTGAACACTGAAGCTTTCTTT.

Worth noting for this clone: At one end the junction does not follow the germline gene, possibly because of a read error. V is TRBV19 and J is TRBJ1-5; 11 bases fit TRBD1. The CDR3 covers 16 residues. CDR1 is LNHDA, CDR2 SQIVND, per germline (reference sequence). Here the CDR3 DNA reads TGTGCCAGTAGTATGGTTAGGACAGGGGGCAAACAGCCCCAGCATTTT. Translating gives CASSMVRTGGKQPQHF.

The chain employs TRBV24-1 and TRBJ2-7, with D maybe TRBD2 (5 bases). CDR1 and CDR2 (germline): KGHDR, SFDVKD. This CDR3 is 14 amino acids long. Trimming pared 3 bases from V and 5 bases from J, leaving 13 bases between. The CDR3 sequence: CATSDDYTGNEQYF. In DNA form, the CDR3 reads TGTGCCACCAGTGATGACTACACCGGAAACGAGCAGTACTTC.

The V and J genes are TRBV7-2 and TRBJ2-7, with D possibly being TRBD1 (6 bases). This CDR3 comprises 15 residues. Germline assignment: CDR1 SGHTA and CDR2 FQGNSA. The V end lost 0 bases, the J end lost 4 bases, and 13 bases lay between the germline ends. This CDR3 reads CASSLAFGQQYEQYF. In DNA form, the CDR3 reads TGTGCCAGCAGCTTAGCTTTTGGACAGCAGTACGAGCAGTACTTC.

The chain couples TRBV9 to TRBJ1-2; D remains unclear. Trimming removed 0 bases at V and 7 bases at J, with 10 bases between. Germline assignment: CDR1 SGDLS and CDR2 YYNGEE. This CDR3 has 13 amino acids. CDR3 sequence (DNA): TGTGCCAGCAGCGTAGCTGATGGTAGTGGCTACACCTTC. The encoded protein is CASSVADGSGYTF.

This rearrangement joins TRBV28 to TRBJ2-7; TRBD2 matches 12 bases. This CDR3 is 16 amino acids long. Germline CDR1 and CDR2: MDHEN and SYDVKM. V lost 4 bases and J lost 7; bases outside the gene matches: 11. For the CDR3, the DNA is TGTGCCAGCAGTTCAGGGTCTAGCGGGGGGGCCGGGGAGCAGTACTTC. It translates to CASSSGSSGGAGEQYF. The complete variable domain, with remaining parts taken from reference TRBV28 and TRBJ2-7, reads DVKVTQSSRYLVKRTGEKVFLECVQDMDHENMFWYRQDPGLGLRLIYFSYDVKMKEKGDIPEGYSVSREKKERFSLILESASTNQTSMYLCASSSGSSGGAGEQYFGPGTRLTVT.

This sequence joins TRBV5-5 and TRBJ2-6, with 7 bases identical to TRBD2. The germline CDR1 and CDR2 sequences are SGHKS and YYEKEE (reference sequence). V trimming: 5 bases; J trimming: 1 base; junction bases outside the gene matches: 9. The CDR3 covers 17 residues. Written as DNA, the CDR3 is TGTGCCAGCAGTTCAGTACCCGGGGGGTCTGGGGCCAACGTCCTGACTTTC. Protein: CASSSVPGGSGANVLTF.

The rearrangement uses TRBV6-2 or TRBV6-3 and TRBJ2-7, with 11 bases fitting TRBD1. The CDR3 spans 14 residues. V was pared by 4 bases and J by 5 bases, with 4 bases of the junction left unmatched. Germline CDR1 is MNHEY and CDR2 is SVGEGT. The CDR3 protein is CASSLDRGHHEQYF. The CDR3 nucleotides read TGTGCCAGCAGTTTGGACAGGGGGCACCACGAGCAGTACTTC.

The chain is built from TRBV4-1 and TRBJ2-1; 8 bases match TRBD1. The CDR3 covers 16 residues. Germline loops: CDR1 MGHRA, CDR2 YSYEKL. V dropped 0 bases and J dropped 2; count of bases not matched to a gene: 3. CDR3 protein: CASSQDRTGTYNEQFF. The CDR3 DNA reads TGCGCCAGCAGCCAAGATAGGACAGGGACCTACAATGAGCAGTTCTTC.

The chain uses TRBV9 and TRBJ2-2, with 10 bases matching TRBD2. J gave up 4 bases and V 0 bases, and 3 bases lay outside the gene matches. The germline CDR1 and CDR2 sequences are SGDLS and YYNGEE. This CDR3 spans 16 amino acids. CDR3 protein: CASSVVASGGTGELFF. The CDR3 DNA follows: TGTGCCAGCAGCGTAGTGGCTAGCGGGGGCACCGGGGAGCTGTTTTTT.

This chain links TRBV6-5 with TRBJ1-3, with D tentatively TRBD1 (5 bases). Trimming removed 6 bases from V and 5 bases from J, with 17 bases in between. The CDR3 covers 15 residues. Germline V CDR1 and CDR2: MNHEY, SVGAGI. This CDR3 reads CASSPGAQGRNTIYF. In DNA, the CDR3 is TGTGCCAGCAGCCCCGGTGCCCAGGGTCGAAACACCATATATTTT.

V usage is TRBV2 and J usage is TRBJ2-5; D is tentatively TRBD1 or TRBD2 (6 bases each). The CDR3 is 12 amino acids. The V gene's germline CDR1 is SNHLY and CDR2 FYNNEI. Trimming removed 6 bases at V and 5 bases at J, with 10 bases between. CDR3 region: CASSGGRETQYF. The CDR3 coding sequence is TGTGCCAGCAGCGGGGGCCGCGAGACCCAGTACTTC.

The V gene is TRBV4-3, the J gene TRBJ2-2; 9 positions match TRBD2. Germline V lookup: CDR1 LGHNA, CDR2 YSLEER. The CDR3 loop spans 22 amino acids. The J segment lost 6 bases and the V segment lost 3 bases, leaving 26 bases of the junction unmatched. CDR3 bases: TGCGCCAGCAGCCACCCTCGACAGCCGAGAGATTCTAGCGGGGCCCGCCCCGGGGAGCTGTTTTTT. Its protein is CASSHPRQPRDSSGARPGELFF.

This chain joins TRBV7-9 and TRBJ1-1; TRBD1 is a possible D gene (6 bases). The CDR3 is made up of 15 amino acids. Germline CDR1 is SEHNR and CDR2 is FQNEAQ (reference sequence). The ends were cut back, 5 bases at V and 11 bases at J, with 24 bases in the middle. DNA of the CDR3: TGTGCCAGCAGCCCTCCGGGTGGGACAACGACTGGGGCTTTCTTT. It is translated as CASSPPGGTTTGAFF.

The chain combines TRBV18 with TRBJ2-2; D might be TRBD1 or TRBD2, each matching 5 bases. The V gene lost 2 bases and the J gene lost 3 bases, with 10 bases spanning the gap. The germline CDR1 and CDR2 sequences are KGHSH and LQKENI. The CDR3 spans 15 residues. CDR3 DNA: TGTGCCAGCTCACCAACGGGGCCGGACACCGGGGAGCTGTTTTTT. Amino acid sequence: CASSPTGPDTGELFF.

V is TRBV28 and J is TRBJ1-1, with D possibly being TRBD1 (6 bases). This CDR3 is built from 14 residues. V was pared by 7 bases and J by 5 bases, with 17 bases between. CDR1 and CDR2 from the germline V gene are MDHEN and SYDVKM. CDR3 sequence (DNA): TGTGCCAGCAACCCTCGGGGGCGAAGGACTGAAGCTTTCTTT. Translating it yields CASNPRGRRTEAFF.

J is TRBJ1-3 and V is TRBV21-1; the table calls TRBD1, which could not be checked here. TRBV21-1 is an annotated pseudogene. This CDR3 contains 14 residues. CDR3 protein: CAKGTGSSGNTIYF. DNA of the CDR3: TGTGCCAAAGGGACAGGGAGCTCTGGAAACACCATATATTTT.

The J gene is TRBJ2-5, the V gene TRBV24-1; TRBD1 matches 8 bases. Trimming cost V 4 bases and J 5 bases; bases outside gene matches: 8. Looked up from germline, CDR1 is KGHDR and CDR2 is SFDVKD. The length of the CDR3 is 15 residues. This chain's CDR3 is CATSERQGLGETQYF. The CDR3 region has the DNA TGTGCCACCAGTGAGAGACAGGGGCTTGGGGAGACCCAGTACTTC.

The J gene is TRBJ2-2, the V gene TRBV5-4; D gene uncertain. The V end lost 2 bases, the J end lost 7 bases, and 12 bases lay between the germline ends. The CDR3 has 14 amino acids. Germline CDR1 reads SGHNT; CDR2 reads YYREEE (reference sequence). The CDR3 here is CASSFPGHGGELFF. CDR3 nucleotide sequence: TGTGCCAGCAGCTTTCCCGGGCACGGCGGGGAGCTGTTTTTT.

This clone was observed a single time. The chain carries TRBV11-1 and TRBJ2-3; no firm D call. The CDR3 loop spans 12 amino acids. CDR1 is SGHAT and CDR2 is FQDESV in the germline V gene (reference sequence). V was clipped by 5 bases and J by 6 bases, with 9 bases between them. The DNA of the CDR3 is TGTGCCAGCAGCGAATCCGCCGATACGCAGTATTTT. Protein product: CASSESADTQYF.

This rearrangement joins TRBV10-3 to TRBJ1-6; D call uncertain. The CDR3 runs 15 residues. Germline CDR1 reads ENHRY; CDR2 reads SYGVKD. Deletions cut 0 bases from V and 10 bases from J, with 13 bases between. CDR3 nucleotides: TGTGCCATCAGTGAGTCTGACATCCCCCGGTCACCCCTCCACTTT. Its protein is CAISESDIPRSPLHF.

In DNA form, the CDR3 reads TGTGCCAGCAGCCGCCTAGCCGGGGAGGACACTGAAGCTTTCTTT. Amino acid sequence: CASSRLAGEDTEAFF. The chain uses TRBV11-2 and TRBJ1-1; D unresolved. V was cut by 5 bases and J by 3 bases, with 16 bases left in between. The CDR3 runs 15 residues. Germline V gene lookup returns CDR1 SGHAT and CDR2 FQNNGV.

This rearrangement joins TRBV18 to TRBJ1-1; the match to TRBD1 covers 8 bases. Germline V gives CDR1 KGHSH, CDR2 LQKENI. J lost 6 bases, V lost 3 bases, and 15 bases had no gene match. The CDR3 covers 17 residues. The DNA of the CDR3 is TGTGCCAGCTCACCGCGGAACTTACAGGGGGAGGGTTCTGAAGCTTTCTTT. As protein: CASSPRNLQGEGSEAFF.

The chain employs TRBV7-2 and TRBJ2-3, with 9 bases that match TRBD2. J gave up 4 bases and V 3 bases, and 8 bases lay outside the gene matches. The CDR3 is 16 amino acids. Per the germline V gene, CDR1 is SGHTA and CDR2 is FQGNSA. The CDR3 sequence is CASSFRAGGRADTQYF. The CDR3 nucleotides read TGTGCCAGCAGCTTCAGGGCGGGGGGGCGGGCAGATACGCAGTATTTT.

The chain links TRBV24-1 to TRBJ2-3, with TRBD1 matching 8 bases. This CDR3 has 16 residues. J was trimmed by 2 bases and V by 1 base; bases with no gene match: 4. CDR1 and CDR2 (germline): KGHDR, SFDVKD. The CDR3 DNA is TGTGCCACCAGTGATTTTAGGACAGGGCTCACAGATACGCAGTATTTT. It is translated as CATSDFRTGLTDTQYF.

V gene TRBV9 combines with J gene TRBJ2-1; the D gene is possibly TRBD1 (5 bases). V was trimmed by 0 bases and J by 6 bases, leaving 10 bases between them. CDR1 is SGDLS and CDR2 is YYNGEE in the germline V gene. This CDR3 is built from 14 residues. This chain's CDR3 is CASSVARGGNEQFF. CDR3 coding DNA: TGTGCCAGCAGCGTAGCTAGGGGCGGCAATGAGCAGTTCTTC.